A single sample gave rise to the 30 T cell receptor beta chains below, sequenced in a study of T cell responses to AZD1222 COVID-19 vaccine. Repertoires were generated with immunoSEQ multiplex PCR, while TCRdb's copy carries only in-frame clones and drops some. The table lists some 150,000 clones, 86% of them singletons. This specimen consisted of peripheral blood, obtained on day 0 of MenACWY control vaccination. These receptors came from an adult in good health.

The V and J genes are TRBV19 and TRBJ2-1; D call uncertain. CDR3 size: 14 residues. The V and J ends lost 3 bases and 0 bases respectively, with 6 bases between them. The germline gives CDR1 LNHDA, CDR2 SQIVND (reference sequence). The chain's CDR3 is CASSIRNSYNEQFF. As DNA, the CDR3 is TGTGCCAGTAGTATCCGTAACTCCTACAATGAGCAGTTCTTC.

Worth noting for this clone: The sample has other DNA sequences that encode this CDR3 too. This sequence joins TRBV28 and TRBJ1-1; D possibly corresponds to TRBD1 (6 bases). The CDR3 length is 14 residues. Germline values: CDR1 MDHEN, CDR2 SYDVKM. Trimming stripped 5 bases from V and 1 base from J, with 11 bases between. DNA of the CDR3: TGTGCCAGCAGTCGGGGGGGCCGGAACACTGAAGCTTTCTTT. Its translation is CASSRGGRNTEAFF.

This clone turned up a few times. V gene TRBV11-3 combines with J gene TRBJ2-7; 12 bases map to TRBD2. CDR3 length equals 15 residues. V gave up 5 bases and J gave up 1 base; unmatched junction bases: 3. The germline CDR1 and CDR2 sequences are SGHNT and YENEEA. The CDR3 coding sequence is TGTGCCAGCAGCGGGGGACTAGCGGGTTCCTACGAGCAGTACTTC. Its translation: CASSGGLAGSYEQYF.

The rearrangement links TRBV7-9 to TRBJ2-1; TRBD1 aligns across 8 bases. There are 15 residues in the CDR3. V was clipped by 2 bases and J by 7 bases; unmatched bases: 7. In germline, CDR1 is SEHNR, CDR2 FQNEAQ (reference sequence). The CDR3 loop is CASSLPQGAGNEQFF. CDR3 DNA sequence: TGTGCCAGCAGCTTACCCCAGGGGGCAGGGAATGAGCAGTTCTTC.

The chain uses TRBV6-5 and TRBJ1-2, with D hard to call. Trimming removed 6 bases at V and 2 bases at J, with 13 bases between. CDR3 length: 14 amino acids. Germline CDR1 is MNHEY and CDR2 is SVGAGI. CDR3 DNA: TGTGCCAGCAGGGCCCCGGAATGGAACTATGGCTACACCTTC. Amino acids: CASRAPEWNYGYTF.

This clone was observed a few times. The CDR3 reads CASTQQGLEGTQYF. The CDR3 DNA sequence: TGTGCCAGCACCCAACAGGGGTTAGAGGGGACCCAGTACTTC. V gene TRBV11-2 combines with J gene TRBJ2-5, with 7 bases matching TRBD1. J was trimmed by 7 bases and V by 7 bases; bases with no gene match: 12. This CDR3 spans 14 amino acids. Germline values: CDR1 SGHAT, CDR2 FQNNGV. The whole variable domain, remainder taken from reference TRBV11-2 and TRBJ2-5, is EAGVAQSPRYKIIEKRQSVAFWCNPISGHATLYWYQQILGQGPKLLIQFQNNGVVDDSQLPKDRFSAERLKGVDSTLKIQPAKLEDSAVYLCASTQQGLEGTQYFGPGTRLLVL.

The rearrangement uses TRBV13 and TRBJ1-4, with a weak D call TRBD1 (6 bases). This CDR3 is built from 14 residues. The V gene's germline CDR1 is PRHDT and CDR2 FYEKMQ (reference sequence). The ends were cut back, 3 bases at V and 5 bases at J, with 10 bases in the middle. The CDR3 loop is CASSLDRLNEKLFF. As DNA, the CDR3 is TGTGCCAGCAGCTTGGACAGACTAAATGAAAAACTGTTTTTT.

This clone showed up just once. The V call is TRBV7-2, the J call TRBJ1-5, with a possible D match to TRBD1 (6 bases). V was trimmed by 2 bases and J by 1 base, leaving 9 bases between them. Germline V CDR1 and CDR2: SGHTA, FQGNSA. This CDR3 is built from 15 residues. The CDR3 is CASSLPGQSNQPQHF. The CDR3 bases are TGTGCCAGCAGCTTACCCGGACAGAGCAATCAGCCCCAGCATTTT.

The chain couples TRBV11-2 to TRBJ1-6; 10 nucleotides agree with TRBD1. With 4 bases clipped from V and 9 bases from J, the junction kept 9 bases outside the gene matches. There are 16 residues in the CDR3. CDR1 SGHAT and CDR2 FQNNGV come from the germline V gene. The CDR3 spells CASSSMTGGGRSPLHF. The CDR3 bases are TGTGCCAGCAGCTCAATGACAGGGGGCGGGCGTTCACCCCTCCACTTT.

This chain links TRBV7-6 with TRBJ2-7, with a weak D call TRBD1 (6 bases). V lost 2 bases, J lost 5 bases, and 10 bases lay in between. The CDR3 covers 13 residues. Germline-derived CDR1 and CDR2 are SGHVS and FNYEAQ. CDR3 in DNA: TGTGCCAGCAGCTTAAGAACAGGGAACGAGCAGTACTTC. Translation gives CASSLRTGNEQYF.

The chain has TRBV6-1 and TRBJ1-5; no reliable D call. Per germline, CDR1 MNHNS and CDR2 SASEGT. The CDR3 totals 16 residues. V gave up 2 bases and J gave up 4 bases, with 15 bases separating them. CDR3 nucleotide sequence: TGTGCCAGCAGTGAAAGTCTTCCCAGACTTAATCAGCCCCAGCATTTT. It translates to CASSESLPRLNQPQHF.

The J gene is TRBJ1-6, the V gene TRBV2, with D tentatively TRBD1 (5 bases). The CDR3 totals 13 residues. CDR1 is SNHLY and CDR2 is FYNNEI in the germline V gene. Trimming left V 6 bases short and J 14 bases short, with 17 bases between. CDR3 amino acids: CASRRVGVISLHF. In DNA form, the CDR3 reads TGTGCCAGCAGGAGGGTGGGGGTAATTTCCCTCCACTTT.

This chain joins TRBV4-3 and TRBJ1-3; unclear D gene. The CDR3 sequence is 15 residues long. Trimming took 0 bases from V and 0 from J, leaving 6 bases between them. CDR1 is LGHNA and CDR2 is YSLEER in the germline V gene. CDR3 in DNA: TGCGCCAGCAGCCAAGAATTCGCCTCTGGAAACACCATATATTTT. It encodes CASSQEFASGNTIYF.

The chain couples TRBV5-1 to TRBJ2-5; the D is unclear. V was trimmed by 2 bases and J by 1 base, leaving 6 bases between them. CDR1 and CDR2 from the germline V gene are SGHRS and YFSETQ. This CDR3 has 13 amino acids. This CDR3 is CASSFKFQETQYF. The CDR3 DNA reads as TGCGCCAGCAGCTTTAAGTTCCAAGAGACCCAGTACTTC.

This rearrangement joins TRBV28 to TRBJ2-1, with TRBD1 matching over 10 bases. J gave up 4 bases and V 6 bases, and 9 bases lay outside the gene matches. Germline V lookup: CDR1 MDHEN, CDR2 SYDVKM. The CDR3 consists of 16 residues. The CDR3 coding sequence is TGTGCCAGCAGAACCCGGGACAGGGGTGCTTACAATGAGCAGTTCTTC. This encodes CASRTRDRGAYNEQFF.

The CDR3 protein is CASSISHGWTGRDEGYTF. CDR3 sequence (DNA): TGTGCCAGCAGCATCTCCCATGGGTGGACAGGGCGCGATGAGGGCTACACCTTC. The rearrangement joins TRBV7-9 to TRBJ1-2; 8 bases agree with TRBD1. The ends lost 5 bases at V and 8 bases at J; junction bases unmatched: 22. This CDR3 comprises 18 residues. CDR1 and CDR2 (germline): SEHNR, FQNEAQ (reference sequence). Using reference TRBV7-9 and TRBJ1-2 for the parts outside the CDR3, the full variable domain is DTGVSQNPRHKITKRGQNVTFRCDPISEHNRLYWYRQTLGQGPEFLTYFQNEAQLEKSRLLSDRFSAERPKGSFSTLEIQRTEQGDSAMYLCASSISHGWTGRDEGYTFGSGTRLTVV.

This clone has more than one count but fewer than ten. The rearrangement links TRBV20-1 to TRBJ2-3; TRBD2 matches at 10 bases. V lost 3 bases to trimming and J lost 2 bases; unmatched junction nucleotides: 8. The CDR3 contains 16 residues. CDR1 and CDR2 (germline): DFQATT, SNEGSKA (reference sequence). CDR3: CSASSSGGVATDTQYF. In DNA form, the CDR3 reads TGCAGTGCTAGTTCTAGCGGGGGCGTGGCCACAGATACGCAGTATTTT.

The chain combines TRBV19 with TRBJ2-5, with a possible D match to TRBD1 (5 bases). The CDR3 totals 16 residues. Trimming left V 5 bases short and J 5 bases short, with 21 bases between. The V gene's germline CDR1 is LNHDA and CDR2 SQIVND (reference sequence). The CDR3 spells CASSLIKKGPLETQYF. In DNA form, the CDR3 reads TGTGCCAGTAGTCTCATCAAAAAGGGGCCGCTGGAGACCCAGTACTTC.

The chain links TRBV6-6 to TRBJ2-2, with a possible D match to TRBD1 (6 bases). The CDR3 loop spans 13 amino acids. Germline CDR1 is MNHNY and CDR2 is SVGAGI (reference sequence). V was shortened by 8 bases and J by 4 bases, with 11 bases between the two germline ends. CDR3 amino acids: CASQQGLTGELFF. The CDR3 bases are TGTGCCAGCCAGCAGGGGCTCACCGGGGAGCTGTTTTTT.

This sequence joins TRBV25-1 and TRBJ2-1, with a tentative D call TRBD2 (6 bases). Trimming shortened V by 7 bases and J by 10 bases, and 14 bases separated the two germline ends. Looked up from germline, CDR1 is MGHDK and CDR2 is SYGVNS. The CDR3 is 12 amino acids. The CDR3 spells CASITRGWEQFF. The CDR3 nucleotides are TGTGCCAGCATTACTCGGGGGTGGGAGCAGTTCTTC.

The chain joins TRBV3-1 (or the pseudogene TRBV3-2) to TRBJ2-5; D tentatively reads TRBD1 or TRBD2 (6 bases each). V shed 2 bases and J shed 1 base, with 11 bases lying between them. The CDR3 loop spans 15 amino acids. Per germline, CDR1 LGHDT and CDR2 YNNKEL (reference sequence). CDR3 in DNA: TGTGCCAGCAGCCAATCGGGGGCCGGCCAAGAGACCCAGTACTTC. This gives the protein CASSQSGAGQETQYF.

V and J are TRBV29-1 and TRBJ1-5; D might be TRBD1 (5 bases). From germline, CDR1 is SQVTM and CDR2 ANQGSEA. The length of the CDR3 is 12 residues. V lost 3 bases to trimming and J lost 2 bases, with 5 bases between them. The CDR3 bases are TGCAGCGTTGAGACAGGCAATCAGCCCCAGCATTTT. Protein: CSVETGNQPQHF.

The chain recombines TRBV7-9 with TRBJ1-5; 8 bases align to TRBD1. The ends lost 3 bases at V and 12 bases at J; junction bases unmatched: 10. Per germline, CDR1 SEHNR and CDR2 FQNEAQ (reference sequence). CDR3 size: 14 residues. This CDR3 is CASSFTGGDSIQHF. As DNA, the CDR3 is TGTGCCAGCAGCTTTACAGGGGGGGATTCCATCCAGCATTTT.

In this sample, this clone turned up many times. The chain is built from TRBV3-1 (or the pseudogene TRBV3-2) and TRBJ2-7, with TRBD1 as a possible D gene (6 bases). Germline CDR1 LGHDT, CDR2 YNNKEL (reference sequence). V lost 6 bases to trimming and J lost 6 bases, with 9 bases between them. The CDR3 has 11 residues. The CDR3 DNA is TGTGCCAGCAGGCGAGGGGGCGAGCAGTACTTC. Translating it yields CASRRGGEQYF.

The rearrangement links TRBV28 to TRBJ1-2; tentatively, D is TRBD1 (6 bases). The germline V gene has CDR1 MDHEN and CDR2 SYDVKM. The V and J ends lost 3 bases and 2 bases respectively, with 10 bases between them. The CDR3 is made up of 14 amino acids. CDR3 nucleotides: TGTGCCAGCAGTTTCGGGACACGGAACTATGGCTACACCTTC. It encodes CASSFGTRNYGYTF.

The chain couples TRBV6-5 to TRBJ1-2; D may be TRBD1 (6 bases). The ends were cut back, 11 bases at V and 8 bases at J, with 18 bases in the middle. The V gene's germline CDR1 is MNHEY and CDR2 SVGAGI. The CDR3 sequence is 12 residues long. The CDR3 sequence is CAVLRGGKGYTF. The DNA for the CDR3 is TGTGCCGTCTTAAGGGGGGGGAAAGGCTACACCTTC.

A note on this clone: In the same sample, other DNA sequences code for this CDR3. The V gene is TRBV28, the J gene TRBJ1-5, with D unresolved. Trimming took 6 bases from V and 2 from J, leaving 14 bases between them. The CDR3 totals 15 residues. Germline assignment: CDR1 MDHEN and CDR2 SYDVKM. The CDR3, as DNA: TGTGCCAGCAGCCTCCTTGGGCTGGGCAATCAGCCCCAGCATTTT. This gives the protein CASSLLGLGNQPQHF.

The chain joins TRBV6-5 to TRBJ1-1; 7 bases line up with TRBD1. CDR3 length: 13 residues. Germline loops: CDR1 MNHEY, CDR2 SVGAGI. Unmatched junction bases numbered 3, after V lost 5 bases and J lost 3 bases. CDR3 bases: TGTGCCAGCAGTAGGGGGCCAGACACTGAAGCTTTCTTT. Translation gives CASSRGPDTEAFF.

The V call is TRBV28, the J call TRBJ1-5, with D possibly being TRBD1 (5 bases). The CDR3 is 16 amino acids. Germline CDR1 reads MDHEN; CDR2 reads SYDVKM. Trimming removed 2 bases at V and 2 bases at J, with 13 bases between. CDR3 nucleotides: TGTGCCAGCAGTTTAATAGGCAGGGTTGGCAATCAGCCCCAGCATTTT. Translation gives CASSLIGRVGNQPQHF.

The chain has TRBV6-6 and TRBJ1-2; D may be TRBD1 (6 bases). This CDR3 has 13 amino acids. Trimming pared 6 bases from V and 4 bases from J, leaving 12 bases between. CDR1 is MNHNY and CDR2 is SVGAGI in the germline V gene (reference sequence). The CDR3 region has the DNA TGTGCCAGCAGCGAGGGGGGCGGCTATGGCTACACCTTC. This sequence encodes CASSEGGGYGYTF.